The 8 T cell receptor beta chains listed next were all sequenced from one sample in a study of CD8 T cells in ankylosing spondylitis. TCRdb re-called the 5' RACE reads with MiXCR, one entry per CDR3 protein. The sample comprises hundreds of thousands of distinct CDR3 sequences, roughly 25% of which are singletons, and 6.6% rests with the top ten. The sample taken for sequencing was blood, either unsorted or a sorted T cell fraction (not recorded which). Receptors originate from a male donor with ankylosing spondylitis or in good health (not recorded which).

The V and J genes are TRBV20-1 and TRBJ2-3; 10 bases fit TRBD2. This CDR3 is built from 15 residues. Germline-derived CDR1 and CDR2 are DFQATT and SNEGSKA (reference sequence). J lost 5 bases, V lost 5 bases, and 10 bases had no gene match. CDR3 coding DNA: TGCAGTGCTCCTAGCGGGAGCCGGGTGAGAGATACGCAGTATTTT. It specifies CSAPSGSRVRDTQYF.

J is TRBJ2-1 and V is TRBV7-2, with 8 positions matching TRBD2. CDR1 is SGHTA and CDR2 is FQGNSA in the germline V gene. The CDR3 has 17 amino acids. The V segment lost 5 bases and the J segment 1 base; nucleotides outside the gene matches: 10. In DNA form, the CDR3 reads TGTGCCAGCAGCGCGCGAAGCGGGAGTATTTCCTACAATGAGCAGTTCTTC. Its translation is CASSARSGSISYNEQFF.

This clonotype was found a few times. V usage is TRBV12-3 or TRBV12-4 and J usage is TRBJ1-1; D might be TRBD1 (6 bases). V was pared by 3 bases and J by 11 bases, with 16 bases between. CDR3 length: 13 amino acids. CDR3 sequence (DNA): TGTGCCAGCAGTTTTGCAGGGGCAGGGGTGGCTTTCTTT. Protein sequence: CASSFAGAGVAFF.

Only a few counts were recorded for this clonotype. V is TRBV19 and J is TRBJ1-4; D uncertain. This CDR3 region has 14 residues. V was trimmed by 7 bases and J by 8 bases, leaving 17 bases between them. The germline V gene has CDR1 LNHDA and CDR2 SQIVND (reference sequence). For the CDR3, the DNA is TGTGCCAGTAAAATATCCGGGCCCACGGAAAAACTGTTTTTT. Translation: CASKISGPTEKLFF.

This clonotype has a count of ten or more. The gene calls are TRBV11-2 and TRBJ1-2; 8 bases align to TRBD1. CDR3 size: 14 residues. Germline-derived CDR1 and CDR2 are SGHAT and FQNNGV. With V trimmed by 1 base and J by 2 bases, 0 bases remained unmatched. The CDR3 reads CASSLGTGNYGYTF. The CDR3 DNA reads as TGTGCCAGCAGCTTAGGGACAGGGAACTATGGCTACACCTTC.

This clonotype was observed at least ten times. The genes are TRBV6-5 and TRBJ1-6; D might be TRBD1 (5 bases). V lost 1 base and J lost 3, with 10 bases in between. The CDR3 runs to 16 residues. The germline CDR1 and CDR2 sequences are MNHEY and SVGAGI. In DNA form, the CDR3 reads TGTGCCAGCAGTTACTGGGACGGGAACTATAATTCACCCCTCCACTTT. It specifies CASSYWDGNYNSPLHF.

This clonotype was counted a few times. The chain employs TRBV20-1 and TRBJ1-1, with 9 nucleotides matching TRBD1. CDR3 length: 13 residues. The trim removed 7 bases at V and 3 bases at J, leaving 6 bases unmatched. CDR1 DFQATT and CDR2 SNEGSKA come from the germline V gene (reference sequence). The CDR3 loop is CSGRDREHTEAFF. CDR3 DNA: TGCAGTGGACGGGACAGGGAACACACTGAAGCTTTCTTT.

As regards this clonotype: Given a much more abundant clone one base away, this may be a read error. V is TRBV28 and J is TRBJ2-1; TRBD1 matches 11 bases. Germline values: CDR1 MDHEN, CDR2 SYDVKM. J lost 7 bases, V lost 10 bases, and 9 bases had no gene match. This CDR3 region has 14 residues. Here the CDR3 DNA reads TGTGCCATCAGGGGGACAGGGGGGAGGAATGAGCAGTTCTTC. As protein: CAIRGTGGRNEQFF. Filled out from reference TRBV28 and TRBJ2-1, the complete variable domain reads DVKVTQSSRYLVKRTGEKVFLECVQDMDHENMFWYRQDPGLGLRLIYFSYDVKMKEKGDIPEGYSVSREKKERFSLILESASTNQTSMYLCAIRGTGGRNEQFFGPGTRLTVL.